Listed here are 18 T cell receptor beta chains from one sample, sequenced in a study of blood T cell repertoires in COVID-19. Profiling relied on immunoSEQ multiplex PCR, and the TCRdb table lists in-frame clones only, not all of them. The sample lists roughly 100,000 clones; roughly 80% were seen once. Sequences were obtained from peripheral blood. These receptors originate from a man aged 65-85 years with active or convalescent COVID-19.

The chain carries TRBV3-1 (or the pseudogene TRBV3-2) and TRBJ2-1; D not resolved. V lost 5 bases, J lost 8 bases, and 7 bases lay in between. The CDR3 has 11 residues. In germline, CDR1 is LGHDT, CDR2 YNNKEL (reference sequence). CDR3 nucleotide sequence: TGTGCCAGCAGCGGAGTCGATGAGCAGTTCTTC. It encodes CASSGVDEQFF.

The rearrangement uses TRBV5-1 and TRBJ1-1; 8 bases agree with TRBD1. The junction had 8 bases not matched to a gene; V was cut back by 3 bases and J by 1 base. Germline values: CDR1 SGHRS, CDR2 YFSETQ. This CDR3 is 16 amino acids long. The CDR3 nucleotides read TGCGCCAGCAGCTCCACTATAGGACAGGGGAACACTGAAGCTTTCTTT. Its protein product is CASSSTIGQGNTEAFF.

This CDR3 reads CASSLTGVRSPLHF. CDR3 bases: TGTGCCAGCAGCCTTACAGGGGTTCGTTCACCCCTCCACTTT. V usage is TRBV3-1 (or the pseudogene TRBV3-2) and J usage is TRBJ1-6, with 7 bases identical to TRBD1. Trimming cost V 4 bases and J 9 bases; bases outside gene matches: 6. The CDR3 spans 14 residues. Germline V CDR1 and CDR2: LGHDT, YNNKEL (reference sequence).

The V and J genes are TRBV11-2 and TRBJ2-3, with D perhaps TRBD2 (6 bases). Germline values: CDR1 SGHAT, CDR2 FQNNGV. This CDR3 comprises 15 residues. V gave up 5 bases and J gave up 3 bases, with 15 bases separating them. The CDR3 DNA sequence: TGTGCCAGCAGCGCCCCAGCGGGTACGACAGATACGCAGTATTTT. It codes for CASSAPAGTTDTQYF. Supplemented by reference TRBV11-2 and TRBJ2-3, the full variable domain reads EAGVAQSPRYKIIEKRQSVAFWCNPISGHATLYWYQQILGQGPKLLIQFQNNGVVDDSQLPKDRFSAERLKGVDSTLKIQPAKLEDSAVYLCASSAPAGTTDTQYFGPGTRLTVL.

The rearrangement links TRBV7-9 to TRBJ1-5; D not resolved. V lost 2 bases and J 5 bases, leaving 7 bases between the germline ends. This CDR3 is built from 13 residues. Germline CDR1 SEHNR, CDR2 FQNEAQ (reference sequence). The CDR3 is CASSLYTDQPQHF. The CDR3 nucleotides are TGTGCCAGCAGCTTATACACCGATCAGCCCCAGCATTTT.

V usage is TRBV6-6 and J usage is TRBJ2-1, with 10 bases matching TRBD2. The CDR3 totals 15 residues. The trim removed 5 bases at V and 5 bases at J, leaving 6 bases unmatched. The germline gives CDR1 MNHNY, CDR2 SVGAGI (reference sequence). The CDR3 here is CASSDWTSGDNEQFF. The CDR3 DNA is TGTGCCAGCAGTGACTGGACTAGCGGTGACAATGAGCAGTTCTTC.

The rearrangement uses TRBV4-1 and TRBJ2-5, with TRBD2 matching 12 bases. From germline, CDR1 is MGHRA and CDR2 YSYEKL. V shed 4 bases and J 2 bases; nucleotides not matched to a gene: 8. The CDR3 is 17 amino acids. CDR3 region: CASSRAGTSGSQETQYF. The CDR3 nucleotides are TGCGCCAGCAGCCGAGCAGGGACTAGCGGGTCGCAAGAGACCCAGTACTTC.

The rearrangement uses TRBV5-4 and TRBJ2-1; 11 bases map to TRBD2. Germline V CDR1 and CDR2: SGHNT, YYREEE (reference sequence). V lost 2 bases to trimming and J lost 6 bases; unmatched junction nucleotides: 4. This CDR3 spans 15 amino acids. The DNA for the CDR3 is TGTGCCAGCAGCTTACCGGGACTAGCGGTCAATGAGCAGTTCTTC. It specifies CASSLPGLAVNEQFF.

The CDR3 reads CASSGEQPQHF. The CDR3 DNA sequence: TGTGCCAGCAGCGGGGAACAGCCCCAGCATTTT. The chain has TRBV28 and TRBJ1-5; D is uncertain. Trimming removed 6 bases from V and 7 bases from J, with 7 bases in between. The length of the CDR3 is 11 residues. Per the germline V gene, CDR1 is MDHEN and CDR2 is SYDVKM.

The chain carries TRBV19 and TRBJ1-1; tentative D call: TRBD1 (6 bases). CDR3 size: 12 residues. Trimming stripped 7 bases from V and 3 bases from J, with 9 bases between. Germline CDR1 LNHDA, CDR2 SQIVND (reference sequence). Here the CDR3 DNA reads TGTGCCAGTAACGGGGGGCACACTGAAGCTTTCTTT. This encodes CASNGGHTEAFF.

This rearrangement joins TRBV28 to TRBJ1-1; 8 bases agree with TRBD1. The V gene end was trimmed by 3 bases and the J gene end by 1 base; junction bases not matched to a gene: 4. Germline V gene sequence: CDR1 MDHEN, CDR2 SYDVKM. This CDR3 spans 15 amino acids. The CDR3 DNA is TGTGCCAGCAGTTTCGTCAGGGGGCAGAACACTGAAGCTTTCTTT. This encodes CASSFVRGQNTEAFF.

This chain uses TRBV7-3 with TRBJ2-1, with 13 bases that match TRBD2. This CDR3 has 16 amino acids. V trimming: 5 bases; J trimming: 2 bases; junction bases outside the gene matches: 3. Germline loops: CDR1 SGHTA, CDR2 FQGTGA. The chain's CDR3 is CASSAGLAGAYNEQFF. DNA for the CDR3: TGTGCCAGCAGCGCAGGACTAGCGGGGGCCTACAATGAGCAGTTCTTC.

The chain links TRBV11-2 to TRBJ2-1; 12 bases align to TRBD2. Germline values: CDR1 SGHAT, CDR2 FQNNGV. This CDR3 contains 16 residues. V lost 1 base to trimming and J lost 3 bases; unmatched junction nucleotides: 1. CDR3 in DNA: TGTGCCAGCAGCTTAGGACTAGCGGGAGTCTACAATGAGCAGTTCTTC. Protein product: CASSLGLAGVYNEQFF.

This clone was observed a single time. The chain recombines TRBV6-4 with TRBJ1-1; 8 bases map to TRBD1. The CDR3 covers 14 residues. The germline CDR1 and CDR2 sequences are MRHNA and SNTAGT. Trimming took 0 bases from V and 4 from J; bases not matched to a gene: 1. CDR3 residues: CASSDSDRGTEAFF. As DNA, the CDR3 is TGTGCCAGCAGTGACTCTGACAGGGGCACTGAAGCTTTCTTT.

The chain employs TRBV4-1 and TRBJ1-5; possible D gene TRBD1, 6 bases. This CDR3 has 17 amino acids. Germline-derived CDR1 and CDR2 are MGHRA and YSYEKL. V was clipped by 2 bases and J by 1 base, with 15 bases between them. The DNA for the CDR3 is TGCGCCAGCAGCCAACTGGGAGGGGGGGAGAGCAATCAGCCCCAGCATTTT. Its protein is CASSQLGGGESNQPQHF.

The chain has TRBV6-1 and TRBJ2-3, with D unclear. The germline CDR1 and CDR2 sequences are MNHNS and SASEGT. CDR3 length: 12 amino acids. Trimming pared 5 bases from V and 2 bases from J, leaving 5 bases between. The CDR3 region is CASSFNTDTQYF. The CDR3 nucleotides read TGTGCCAGCAGTTTTAACACAGATACGCAGTATTTT.

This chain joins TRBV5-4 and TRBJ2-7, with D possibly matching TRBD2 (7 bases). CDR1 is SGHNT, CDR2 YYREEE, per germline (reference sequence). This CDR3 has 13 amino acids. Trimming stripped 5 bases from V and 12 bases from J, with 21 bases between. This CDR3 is CASRTERGGVPYF. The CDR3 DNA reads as TGTGCCAGCAGGACCGAACGAGGGGGGGTCCCGTACTTC.

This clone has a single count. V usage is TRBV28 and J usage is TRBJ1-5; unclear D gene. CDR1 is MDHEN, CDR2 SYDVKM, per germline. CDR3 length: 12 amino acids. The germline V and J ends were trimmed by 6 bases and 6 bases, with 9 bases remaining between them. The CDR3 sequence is CASSPRGQPQHF. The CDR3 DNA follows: TGTGCCAGCAGCCCCCGCGGTCAGCCCCAGCATTTT. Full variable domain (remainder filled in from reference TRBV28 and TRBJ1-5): DVKVTQSSRYLVKRTGEKVFLECVQDMDHENMFWYRQDPGLGLRLIYFSYDVKMKEKGDIPEGYSVSREKKERFSLILESASTNQTSMYLCASSPRGQPQHFGDGTRLSIL.